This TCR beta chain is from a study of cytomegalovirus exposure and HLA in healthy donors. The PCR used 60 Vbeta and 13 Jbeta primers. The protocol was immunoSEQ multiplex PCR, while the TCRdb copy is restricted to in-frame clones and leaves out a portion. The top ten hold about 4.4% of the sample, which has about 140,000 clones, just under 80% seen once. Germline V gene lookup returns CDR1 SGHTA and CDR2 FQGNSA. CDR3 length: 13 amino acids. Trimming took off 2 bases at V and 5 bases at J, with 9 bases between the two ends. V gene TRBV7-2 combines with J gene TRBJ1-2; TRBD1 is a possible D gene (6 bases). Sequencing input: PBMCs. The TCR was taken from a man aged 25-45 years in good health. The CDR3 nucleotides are TGTGCCAGCAGCTTAACAGGGCCATATGGCTACACCTTC. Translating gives CASSLTGPYGYTF.